This T cell receptor beta chain is drawn from a study of beta chain features in type 1 diabetes. Broader study findings: TCRB rearrangement may or may not be influenced by HLA type; here this remained unresolved. Type 1 diabetes patients had TCRB CDR3s that were shorter (moderately but significantly so) in all four CD4+ subsets.

This clone was detected a few times. Antigen unknown. The study reverse transcribed the entire isolated RNA, so it sequenced expressed TCRB transcripts. Only in-frame clones appear in the TCRdb table, and some are missing; sequencing was by immunoSEQ multiplex PCR. The sample lists over 700,000 clones; 17% were seen once. Only one heparinised blood draw was taken per donor, and its volume averaged approximately 0.11 L. Each sorted fraction was over 95% pure. Sequences were obtained from naive CD4+ T cells from blood. The sequence was collected from a woman in her late teens or twenties in good health.

The CDR3 sequence: CASSQTDTQYF. Written as DNA, the CDR3 is TGTGCCAGCAGTCAGACAGATACGCAGTATTTT. V gene TRBV2 combines with J gene TRBJ2-3; no firm D call. Trimming removed 5 bases from V and 3 bases from J, with 3 bases in between. Germline-derived CDR1 and CDR2 are SNHLY and FYNNEI. The CDR3 consists of 11 residues.